The rows below give T cell receptor beta chains drawn from one sample of a study of cytomegalovirus exposure and HLA in healthy donors. Measured with immunoSEQ multiplex PCR; TCRdb has only the in-frame clones, and not every one. This sample lists 53,000 or so clones; its ten largest clones have about 6%. The source material was PBMCs. Receptors originate from a male donor in good health and CMV-seropositive. Both conserved end residues are part of each CDR3. The D gene is left open where the match is weak.

cdr3_aa: CASSPTSDSGANVLTF
cdr3_nt: TGTGCCAGCAGCCCGACTAGCGACTCTGGGGCCAACGTCCTGACTTTC
v_call: TRBV7-3
d_call: TRBD2
j_call: TRBJ2-6

cdr3_aa: CASSPGLAGGQETQYF
cdr3_nt: TGTGCCAGCAGCCCCGGACTAGCGGGGGGCCAAGAGACCCAGTACTTC
v_call: TRBV6-4
d_call: TRBD2
j_call: TRBJ2-5

cdr3_aa: CASIGLGQKNTEAFF
cdr3_nt: TGTGCCAGCATTGGGCTGGGACAGAAGAACACTGAAGCTTTCTTT
v_call: TRBV28
d_call: TRBD1
j_call: TRBJ1-1

cdr3_aa: CASSQLGADTQYF
cdr3_nt: TGTGCCAGCAGTCAGCTAGGGGCAGATACGCAGTATTTT
v_call: TRBV6-5
d_call: -
j_call: TRBJ2-3

cdr3_aa: CASSPFLGTGGNIQYF
cdr3_nt: TGTGCCAGCAGCCCCTTCCTTGGGACAGGAGGGAACATTCAGTACTTC
v_call: TRBV25-1
d_call: TRBD1
j_call: TRBJ2-4

cdr3_aa: CAWSRQRTTYSNQPQHF
cdr3_nt: TGTGCCTGGAGTCGACAGCGCACGACTTATAGCAATCAGCCCCAGCATTTT
v_call: TRBV30
d_call: -
j_call: TRBJ1-5

cdr3_aa: CASSVAVNTEAFF
cdr3_nt: TGTGCCAGCAGCGTAGCAGTTAACACTGAAGCTTTCTTT
v_call: TRBV9
d_call: -
j_call: TRBJ1-1

cdr3_aa: CASRGTGLYEQYF
cdr3_nt: TGTGCCAGCAGGGGGACAGGGCTCTACGAGCAGTACTTC
v_call: TRBV5-6
d_call: TRBD1
j_call: TRBJ2-7

cdr3_aa: CASSLGGSTAATNEKLFF
cdr3_nt: TGCGCCAGCAGCTTGGGTGGGTCAACAGCCGCAACTAATGAAAAACTGTTTTTT
v_call: TRBV5-1
d_call: -
j_call: TRBJ1-4

cdr3_aa: CASSLAGGPYNEQFF
cdr3_nt: TGTGCCAGCAGCCTAGCGGGGGGGCCCTACAATGAGCAGTTCTTC
v_call: TRBV9
d_call: TRBD2
j_call: TRBJ2-1

cdr3_aa: CASSLEPRSSYNEQFF
cdr3_nt: TGTGCCAGCAGCTTAGAACCCCGGAGCTCCTACAATGAGCAGTTCTTC
v_call: TRBV11-2
d_call: -
j_call: TRBJ2-1

cdr3_aa: CASSRTRGTNEQYF
cdr3_nt: TGTGCCAGCAGCCGAACCCGGGGTACAAACGAGCAGTACTTC
v_call: TRBV14
d_call: -
j_call: TRBJ2-7

cdr3_aa: CASSVAGAGVAGELFF
cdr3_nt: TGTGCCAGCAGCGTAGCTGGAGCAGGGGTCGCCGGGGAGCTGTTTTTT
v_call: TRBV9
d_call: -
j_call: TRBJ2-2

cdr3_aa: CASSSRDRVNSFGYTF
cdr3_nt: TGTGCCAGCAGCAGCCGGGACAGGGTAAATTCTTTTGGCTACACCTTC
v_call: TRBV5-4
d_call: TRBD1
j_call: TRBJ1-2

cdr3_aa: CASSDAAGWGYTF
cdr3_nt: TGTGCCAGCAGTGACGCGGCCGGGTGGGGCTACACCTTC
v_call: TRBV6-4
d_call: -
j_call: TRBJ1-2

cdr3_aa: CASSPGGAITGELFF
cdr3_nt: TGTGCCAGCAGTCCTGGAGGGGCGATCACCGGGGAGCTGTTTTTT
v_call: TRBV6-5
d_call: -
j_call: TRBJ2-2

cdr3_aa: CASSFYGETQYF
cdr3_nt: TGCGCCAGCAGCTTTTACGGAGAGACCCAATACTTC
v_call: TRBV5-1
d_call: -
j_call: TRBJ2-5

cdr3_aa: CASSPRQGWTEAFF
cdr3_nt: TGTGCCAGCTCACCACGCCAGGGTTGGACTGAAGCTTTCTTT
v_call: TRBV18
d_call: -
j_call: TRBJ1-1

cdr3_aa: CASTPGTGNQETQYF
cdr3_nt: TGTGCCAGTACTCCCGGGACAGGGAATCAAGAGACCCAGTACTTC
v_call: TRBV19
d_call: TRBD1
j_call: TRBJ2-5

cdr3_aa: CASSIGGESVPLHF
cdr3_nt: TGTGCCAGCAGTATAGGGGGTGAATCTGTGCCCCTCCACTTT
v_call: TRBV28
d_call: -
j_call: TRBJ1-6

cdr3_aa: CASSLRQDEQFF
cdr3_nt: TGTGCCAGCAGCCTACGTCAGGATGAGCAGTTCTTC
v_call: TRBV7-9
d_call: -
j_call: TRBJ2-1

cdr3_aa: CASSAGVGTDTQYF
cdr3_nt: TGTGCCAGCAGTGCGGGGGTCGGCACAGATACGCAGTATTTT
v_call: TRBV2
d_call: -
j_call: TRBJ2-3

cdr3_aa: CASRQTGRSGTEAFF
cdr3_nt: TGTGCCAGTAGACAAACAGGGCGGTCGGGCACTGAAGCTTTCTTT
v_call: TRBV19
d_call: -
j_call: TRBJ1-1

cdr3_aa: CASSDGGRGNYGYTF
cdr3_nt: TGTGCCAGCAGTGATGGTGGCAGGGGGAACTATGGCTACACCTTC
v_call: TRBV2
d_call: TRBD1
j_call: TRBJ1-2

cdr3_aa: CASNRQLSGNTIYF
cdr3_nt: TGTGCCAGTAATCGTCAGTTGTCTGGAAACACCATATATTTT
v_call: TRBV19
d_call: -
j_call: TRBJ1-3

cdr3_aa: CASRATAGQETQYF
cdr3_nt: TGTGCCAGCAGAGCTACAGCTGGGCAAGAGACCCAGTACTTC
v_call: TRBV6-5
d_call: -
j_call: TRBJ2-5

cdr3_aa: CASSQPGQKGHEQFF
cdr3_nt: TGTGCCAGCAGCCAACCGGGACAGAAGGGCCATGAGCAGTTCTTC
v_call: TRBV4-2
d_call: TRBD1
j_call: TRBJ2-1

cdr3_aa: CASQEGMNTEAFF
cdr3_nt: TGTGCCAGCCAGGAGGGCATGAACACTGAAGCTTTCTTT
v_call: TRBV27
d_call: -
j_call: TRBJ1-1

cdr3_aa: CASSRQRTSGNTIYF
cdr3_nt: TGTGCCAGCAGCCGACAGAGAACCTCTGGAAACACCATATATTTT
v_call: TRBV7-2
d_call: -
j_call: TRBJ1-3

cdr3_aa: CASSQEGRGTNFYGYTF
cdr3_nt: TGCGCCAGCAGCCAAGAGGGCAGGGGCACGAACTTTTATGGCTACACCTTC
v_call: TRBV4-3
d_call: -
j_call: TRBJ1-2

cdr3_aa: CASSISTGTGLYEQYF
cdr3_nt: TGTGCCAGTAGTATATCCACCGGGACAGGGCTCTACGAGCAGTACTTC
v_call: TRBV19
d_call: TRBD1
j_call: TRBJ2-7

cdr3_aa: CASSFNTRDTQYF
cdr3_nt: TGTGCCAGCAGCTTTAACACTAGGGATACGCAGTATTTT
v_call: TRBV7-3
d_call: -
j_call: TRBJ2-3

cdr3_aa: CASSYSKDSPTDTQYF
cdr3_nt: TGTGCCAGCAGTTACTCGAAGGACAGCCCCACAGATACGCAGTATTTT
v_call: TRBV6-5
d_call: -
j_call: TRBJ2-3

cdr3_aa: CAWSGGWGTEAFF
cdr3_nt: TGTGCCTGGAGTGGCGGGTGGGGAACTGAAGCTTTCTTT
v_call: TRBV30
d_call: -
j_call: TRBJ1-1

cdr3_aa: CASSPPQGQGTDTQYF
cdr3_nt: TGTGCCAGCTCACCACCGCAGGGGCAGGGCACAGATACGCAGTATTTT
v_call: TRBV18
d_call: -
j_call: TRBJ2-3

cdr3_aa: CASARWQGDSYEQYF
cdr3_nt: TGCGCCAGCGCACGTTGGCAGGGGGACTCCTACGAGCAGTACTTC
v_call: TRBV4-3
d_call: TRBD1
j_call: TRBJ2-7

cdr3_aa: CASSQDLAGPYEQYF
cdr3_nt: TGCGCCAGCAGCCAAGATCTCGCAGGTCCCTACGAGCAGTACTTC
v_call: TRBV4-1
d_call: -
j_call: TRBJ2-7

cdr3_aa: CASSSSVGTEAFF
cdr3_nt: TGTGCCAGCAGCTCTAGTGTTGGCACTGAAGCTTTCTTT
v_call: TRBV9
d_call: -
j_call: TRBJ1-1

cdr3_aa: CASSVGRLTQETQYF
cdr3_nt: TGTGCCAGCAGCGTAGGCAGATTAACCCAAGAGACCCAGTACTTC
v_call: TRBV9
d_call: -
j_call: TRBJ2-5

cdr3_aa: CAWSGVAGGYTF
cdr3_nt: TGTGCCTGGAGTGGAGTGGCGGGGGGCTACACCTTC
v_call: TRBV30
d_call: -
j_call: TRBJ1-2

cdr3_aa: CASSPSGIRQPQHF
cdr3_nt: TGTGCCAGCTCACCTTCCGGGATACGTCAGCCCCAGCATTTT
v_call: TRBV18
d_call: -
j_call: TRBJ1-5

cdr3_aa: CASSHDGTDSGNTIYF
cdr3_nt: TGTGCCAGCAGCCACGACGGGACAGACTCTGGAAACACCATATATTTT
v_call: TRBV4-2
d_call: TRBD1
j_call: TRBJ1-3

cdr3_aa: CASSLVGQNYEQYF
cdr3_nt: TGTGCCAGCAGTTTAGTGGGACAGAATTACGAGCAGTACTTC
v_call: TRBV27
d_call: TRBD1
j_call: TRBJ2-7

cdr3_aa: CASSLHGDMNTEAFF
cdr3_nt: TGCGCCAGCAGCTTGCATGGGGACATGAACACTGAAGCTTTCTTT
v_call: TRBV5-1
d_call: -
j_call: TRBJ1-1

cdr3_aa: CASSRDRGPETQYF
cdr3_nt: TGCGCCAGCAGCCGGGACAGGGGGCCGGAGACCCAGTACTTC
v_call: TRBV4-3
d_call: TRBD1
j_call: TRBJ2-5

cdr3_aa: CASRTGVVSNQPQHF
cdr3_nt: TGTGCCAGTAGGACAGGGGTTGTTAGCAATCAGCCCCAGCATTTT
v_call: TRBV19
d_call: TRBD1
j_call: TRBJ1-5

cdr3_aa: CASSFLRADNQPQHF
cdr3_nt: TGTGCCAGTAGCTTCCTCAGGGCAGACAATCAGCCCCAGCATTTT
v_call: TRBV19
d_call: -
j_call: TRBJ1-5

cdr3_aa: CASSFRRTGETQYF
cdr3_nt: TGTGCCAGCAGCTTTCGACGGACAGGGGAGACCCAGTACTTC
v_call: TRBV7-9
d_call: TRBD1
j_call: TRBJ2-5